The clone carrying this T cell receptor beta chain has only a few counts. Its antigen is undetermined. Per germline, CDR1 DFQATT and CDR2 SNEGSKA (reference sequence). This CDR3 comprises 14 residues. Trimming pared 6 bases from V and 1 base from J, leaving 14 bases between. The data are from a study of blood T cells in healthy people across ages. Study-wide findings and caveats: The study lacked donor CMV status, which possibly confounded expanded clonotype changes. Long-lived donors exceeded aged donors in naive CD4+ cells and diversity.

Total RNA, at least 6 micrograms per sample, was extracted from PBMCs. Using a J-beta primer mix together with a sample-barcoded 5' primer, a second PCR was run for roughly 6 to 11 cycles. Every sample produced at least 2.5 million CDR3-containing paired-end reads. TCRdb reprocessed the 5' RACE reads via MiXCR and lists one record per CDR3 protein. The table records 1,500,000 or so distinct CDR3 sequences, less than 45% of them present only once. This TCR came from a woman aged 18-29 years in good health. The rearrangement joins TRBV20-1 to TRBJ2-3; possibly TRBD1 for D (6 bases). Sequences were obtained from blood. The DNA for the CDR3 is TGCAGTGCCCCTGCGACAGGACGCACAGATACGCAGTATTTT. Protein: CSAPATGRTDTQYF.